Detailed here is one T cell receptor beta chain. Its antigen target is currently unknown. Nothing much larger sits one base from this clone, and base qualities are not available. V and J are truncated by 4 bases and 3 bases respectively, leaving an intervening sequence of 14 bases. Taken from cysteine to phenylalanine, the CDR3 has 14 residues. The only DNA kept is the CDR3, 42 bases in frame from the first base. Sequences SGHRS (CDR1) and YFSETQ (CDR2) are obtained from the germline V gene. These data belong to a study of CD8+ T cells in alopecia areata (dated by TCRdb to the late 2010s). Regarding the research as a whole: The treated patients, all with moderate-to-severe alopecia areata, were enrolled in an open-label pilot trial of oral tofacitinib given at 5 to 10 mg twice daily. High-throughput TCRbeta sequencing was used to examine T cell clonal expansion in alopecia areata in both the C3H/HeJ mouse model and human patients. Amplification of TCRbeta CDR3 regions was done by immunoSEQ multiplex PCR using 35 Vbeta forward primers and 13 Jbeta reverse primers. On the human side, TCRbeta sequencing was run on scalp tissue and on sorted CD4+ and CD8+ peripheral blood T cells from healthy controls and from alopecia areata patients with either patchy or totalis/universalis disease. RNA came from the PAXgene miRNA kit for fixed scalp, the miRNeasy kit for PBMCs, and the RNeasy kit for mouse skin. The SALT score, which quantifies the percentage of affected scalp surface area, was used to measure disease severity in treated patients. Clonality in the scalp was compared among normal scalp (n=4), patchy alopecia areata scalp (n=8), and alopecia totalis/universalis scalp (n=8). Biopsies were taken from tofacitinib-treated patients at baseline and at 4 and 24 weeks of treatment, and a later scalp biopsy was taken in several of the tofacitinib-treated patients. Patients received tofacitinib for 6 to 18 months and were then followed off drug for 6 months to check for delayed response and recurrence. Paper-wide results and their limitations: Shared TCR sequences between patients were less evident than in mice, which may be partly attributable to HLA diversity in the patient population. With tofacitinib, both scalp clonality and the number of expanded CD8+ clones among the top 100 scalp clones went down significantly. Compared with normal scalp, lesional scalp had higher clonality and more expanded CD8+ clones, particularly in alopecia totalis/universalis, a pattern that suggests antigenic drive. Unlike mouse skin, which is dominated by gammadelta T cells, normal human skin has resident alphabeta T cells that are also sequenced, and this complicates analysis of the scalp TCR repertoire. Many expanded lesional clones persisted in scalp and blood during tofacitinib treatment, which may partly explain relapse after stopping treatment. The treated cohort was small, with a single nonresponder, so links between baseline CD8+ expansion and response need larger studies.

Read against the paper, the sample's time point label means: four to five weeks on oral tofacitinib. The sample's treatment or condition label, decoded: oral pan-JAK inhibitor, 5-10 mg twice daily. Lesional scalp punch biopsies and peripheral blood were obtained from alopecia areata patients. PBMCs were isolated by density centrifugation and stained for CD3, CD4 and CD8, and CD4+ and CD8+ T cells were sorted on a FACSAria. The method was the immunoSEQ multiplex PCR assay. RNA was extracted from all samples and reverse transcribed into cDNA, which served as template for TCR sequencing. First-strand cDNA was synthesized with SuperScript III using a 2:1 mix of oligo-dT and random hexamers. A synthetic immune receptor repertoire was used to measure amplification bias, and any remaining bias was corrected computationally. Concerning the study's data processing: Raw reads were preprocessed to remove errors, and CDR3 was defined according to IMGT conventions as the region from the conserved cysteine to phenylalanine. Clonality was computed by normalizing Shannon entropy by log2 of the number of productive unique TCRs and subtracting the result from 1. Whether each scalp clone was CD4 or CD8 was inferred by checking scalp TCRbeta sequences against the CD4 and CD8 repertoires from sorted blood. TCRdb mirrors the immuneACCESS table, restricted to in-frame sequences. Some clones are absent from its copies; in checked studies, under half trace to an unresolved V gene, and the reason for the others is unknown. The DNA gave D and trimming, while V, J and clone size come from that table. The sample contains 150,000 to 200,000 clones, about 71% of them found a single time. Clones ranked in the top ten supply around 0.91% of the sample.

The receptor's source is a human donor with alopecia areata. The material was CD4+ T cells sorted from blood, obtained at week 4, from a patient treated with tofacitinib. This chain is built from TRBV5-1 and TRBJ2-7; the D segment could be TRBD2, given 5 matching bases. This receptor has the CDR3 CASSPSVGGYEQYF. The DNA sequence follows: TGCGCCAGCAGCCCTTCGGTTGGAGGCTACGAGCAGTACTTC. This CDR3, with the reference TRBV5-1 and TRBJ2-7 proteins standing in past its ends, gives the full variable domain KAGVTQTPRYLIKTRGQQVTLSCSPISGHRSVSWYQQTPGQGLQFLFEYFSETQRNKGNFPGRFSGRQFSNSRSEMNVSTLELGDSALYLCASSPSVGGYEQYFGPGTRLTVT.